The clone carrying this T cell receptor (beta chain) has a single count. Its antigen remains unidentified. The sample belongs to a study of T cell repertoires in cytomegalovirus infection. The overall study: Public TCR beta signatures were indicative of both CMV infection and a matching HLA type. Study outcomes and limitations: Carriers of CMV and the relevant HLA type were discriminated by public TCR beta frequency. HLA-C-restricted CMV clonotypes gave the most frequent clonotype in two of eight donors.

MiXCR, run by TCRdb on the reads, gives a single entry per CDR3 protein. The sample lists just over 450,000 distinct CDR3 sequences, more than 40% occurring once. The TCR sequence derives from a human donor in good health (CMV status not recorded). Some clones in this sample may be carry-over from other donors' samples. Here the sequenced sample was cultured PBMCs, taken from culture after CMV antigen stimulation.

CDR3 protein: CAINPGTSGGNEQFF. CDR3 nucleotides: TGTGCCATCAACCCGGGGACTAGCGGCGGGAATGAGCAGTTCTTC. The chain couples TRBV10-3 to TRBJ2-1; 11 positions agree with TRBD2. J was trimmed by 7 bases and V by 7 bases; bases with no gene match: 9. CDR1 and CDR2 (germline): ENHRY, SYGVKD. This CDR3 has 15 amino acids.